Each of the 10 T cell receptor beta chains below was sequenced from the same sample in a study of blood T cell repertoires in COVID-19. TCRdb's copy holds only in-frame clones and misses some; the assay was immunoSEQ multiplex PCR. The sample carries 100,000 or so clones, roughly 89% recorded once. The material sequenced was peripheral blood. The receptors derive from a man between 65 and 85 years old with active or convalescent COVID-19.

The CDR3: CASSPRLYEQYF. For the CDR3, the DNA is TGTGCCAGCTCCCCCAGGCTGTACGAGCAGTACTTC. The chain employs TRBV18 and TRBJ2-7; D remains ambiguous. The CDR3 contains 12 residues. The germline gives CDR1 KGHSH, CDR2 LQKENI. The V end was cut by 6 bases, the J end by 4 bases, with 10 bases between.

The chain links TRBV2 to TRBJ1-6; 9 bases align to TRBD1. V shed 6 bases, J shed 7 bases, and the junction held 7 bases outside the gene matches. This CDR3 region has 15 residues. Germline V gene sequence: CDR1 SNHLY, CDR2 FYNNEI. This CDR3 is CASRDSGTGNSPLHF. CDR3 nucleotide sequence: TGTGCCAGCAGGGATTCGGGGACAGGGAATTCACCCCTCCACTTT. Full variable domain (outside the CDR3, taken from reference TRBV2 and TRBJ1-6): EPEVTQTPSHQVTQMGQEVILRCVPISNHLYFYWYRQILGQKVEFLVSFYNNEISEKSEIFDDQFSVERPDGSNFTLKIRSTKLEDSAMYFCASRDSGTGNSPLHFGNGTRLTVT.

The chain joins TRBV6-6 to TRBJ2-4, with 11 nucleotides matching TRBD1. J gave up 6 bases and V 7 bases, and 8 bases lay outside the gene matches. This CDR3 has 15 residues. Germline values: CDR1 MNHNY, CDR2 SVGAGI (reference sequence). This chain's CDR3 is CASTNTGTGGNIQYF. CDR3 DNA: TGTGCCAGCACCAACACCGGGACAGGGGGAAACATTCAGTACTTC.

This sequence joins TRBV30 and TRBJ2-2, with a tentative D call TRBD2 (5 bases). The CDR3 runs 14 residues. Trimming stripped 7 bases from V and 5 bases from J, with 17 bases between. CDR1 and CDR2 from the germline V gene are GTSNPN and SVGIG (reference sequence). The CDR3, as DNA: TGTGCCTCCCCCGGCGGAGGAACTACCGGGGAGCTGTTTTTT. The encoded protein is CASPGGGTTGELFF.

The chain links TRBV28 to TRBJ2-1, with 8 bases identical to TRBD2. Germline loops: CDR1 MDHEN, CDR2 SYDVKM. The CDR3 extends over 14 amino acids. The J segment lost 6 bases and the V segment lost 11 bases, leaving 12 bases of the junction unmatched. This CDR3 is CAGSGGRGANEQFF. For the CDR3, the DNA is TGTGCCGGTTCGGGAGGGCGGGGTGCCAATGAGCAGTTCTTC.

This clone was seen only once. The chain combines TRBV10-1 with TRBJ2-5, with D possibly TRBD1 on 5 matching bases. This CDR3 contains 14 residues. CDR1 and CDR2 from the germline V gene are WNHNN and SYGVQD (reference sequence). V lost 0 bases and J 4 bases, leaving 9 bases between the germline ends. The chain's CDR3 is CASSESAGPETQYF. Written as DNA, the CDR3 is TGCGCCAGCAGTGAGTCGGCAGGGCCAGAGACCCAGTACTTC.

The chain recombines TRBV7-3 with TRBJ1-3, with a tentative D call TRBD1 (6 bases). Trimming cost V 5 bases and J 7 bases, with 18 bases left between them. Germline loops: CDR1 SGHTA, CDR2 FQGTGA. The CDR3 spans 15 residues. In nucleotides, the CDR3 is TGTGCCAGCAGCCTGTACAGGGAGTTGACTAACACCATATATTTT. Translating gives CASSLYRELTNTIYF.

The V and J genes are TRBV12-5 and TRBJ1-3; D is possibly TRBD1 (6 bases). This CDR3 contains 14 residues. Trimming took off 1 base at V and 2 bases at J, with 6 bases between the two ends. The germline gives CDR1 LGHNT, CDR2 FRNRAP. The CDR3 here is CASGLGGPGNTIYF. For the CDR3, the DNA is TGTGCTAGTGGTTTGGGGGGGCCTGGAAACACCATATATTTT.

This chain uses TRBV5-6 with TRBJ1-6; 7 nucleotides match TRBD1. The V gene's germline CDR1 is SGHDT and CDR2 YYEEEE. V lost 2 bases to trimming and J lost 8 bases; unmatched junction nucleotides: 4. The CDR3 is 14 residues long. The CDR3 sequence: CASSFSGTDSPLHF. The DNA for the CDR3 is TGTGCCAGCAGCTTCTCCGGGACAGATTCACCCCTCCACTTT.

The genes are TRBV7-3 and TRBJ2-1; perhaps TRBD2 as D (6 bases). The V and J ends lost 1 base and 5 bases respectively, with 12 bases between them. Germline V CDR1 and CDR2: SGHTA, FQGTGA. The CDR3 contains 15 residues. In nucleotides, the CDR3 is TGTGCCAGCAGCTTAAGTGGGGGGTTTAACAATGAGCAGTTCTTC. Its translation: CASSLSGGFNNEQFF.